The following is a T cell receptor (beta chain) sequence with its context. Its recognized antigen is unknown. Per-nucleotide qualities are absent, and no much larger clonotype sits a single base away. The germline V gene gives CDR1 as SGHDN and CDR2 as FVKESK. The cysteine opens and the phenylalanine closes a CDR3 of 16 amino acids. The retained sequence is limited to the CDR3, 48 bases, with the frame set at the first base. V is clipped by 0 bases and J by 0 bases, and the sequence between their germline boundaries is 9 bases long. This entry belongs to a study of T cell changes during pregnancy in multiple sclerosis (dated by TCRdb to between 2017 and 2020). Describing the broader study: Changes in the T cell repertoire over the course of pregnancy were examined in this study in women with multiple sclerosis.

Library prep was done by the immunoSEQ multiplex PCR assay. This is the immuneACCESS table as TCRdb keeps it, with only in-frame sequences that have V and J called. A part of the clones is gone; compared with another copy, unresolved V genes explain less than half, and the rest is unexplained. In this sample the table shows 90,000 to 95,000 clones, less than 95% of which occur a single time. The biggest ten clones account for roughly 0.91% of the sample. This TCR was recovered from a female donor with multiple sclerosis, enrolled in a pregnancy study. The chain is encoded by TRBV14 joined to TRBJ2-1, with the D gene not clear enough to name. Sequenced here: peripheral blood, sampled before pregnancy. The nucleotides are TGTGCCAGCAGCCAAGATAGTCATCCCTCCTACAATGAGCAGTTCTTC. Its protein product is CASSQDSHPSYNEQFF.